The 18 T cell receptor beta chains reported below all come from one sample, sequenced in a study of blood T cell repertoires in COVID-19. The repertoire was sequenced with immunoSEQ multiplex PCR; TCRdb's copy has only in-frame clones and lacks some. Of about 280,000 clones listed, approximately 90% are singletons. Material: PBMCs or T cells enriched from blood (not recorded which). Source of these receptors: a man aged 35-49 years who had been exposed to COVID-19.

This CDR3 is CASSSRQGSEYF. CDR3 DNA: TGTGCCAGCAGTTCCAGACAGGGTTCGGAGTACTTC. The chain recombines TRBV28 with TRBJ2-7; TRBD1 aligns across 7 bases. V shed 4 bases, J shed 11 bases, and the junction held 8 bases outside the gene matches. There are 12 residues in the CDR3. Germline CDR1 and CDR2: MDHEN and SYDVKM.

The CDR3 spells CAWSRATLRRPEAFF. The CDR3 coding sequence is TGTGCCTGGAGCCGGGCTACACTTCGGAGGCCTGAAGCTTTCTTT. The chain combines TRBV30 with TRBJ1-1; D not resolved. The CDR3 loop spans 15 amino acids. The V end was cut by 3 bases, the J end by 6 bases, with 20 bases between. From germline, CDR1 is GTSNPN and CDR2 SVGIG (reference sequence).

V gene TRBV5-1 combines with J gene TRBJ1-2; D unclear. Trimming took off 0 bases at V and 4 bases at J, with 7 bases between the two ends. The CDR3 has 13 amino acids. CDR1 is SGHRS and CDR2 is YFSETQ in the germline V gene. The CDR3, as DNA: TGCGCCAGCAGCTTGGCTACGGGCTATGGCTACACCTTC. Protein product: CASSLATGYGYTF.

This clone has only a few counts. The V call is TRBV2, the J call TRBJ1-5; TRBD1 agrees at 7 bases. CDR1 is SNHLY and CDR2 is FYNNEI in the germline V gene. Trimming took 3 bases from V and 0 from J; bases not matched to a gene: 5. The CDR3 consists of 16 residues. As DNA, the CDR3 is TGTGCCAGCAGTGATGGGACAGTTAATAGCAATCAGCCCCAGCATTTT. Translated: CASSDGTVNSNQPQHF.

A few counts support this clone. This rearrangement joins TRBV19 to TRBJ2-7, with a weak D call TRBD1 (7 bases). The CDR3 extends over 13 amino acids. Germline V gives CDR1 LNHDA, CDR2 SQIVND (reference sequence). Trimming took off 10 bases at V and 2 bases at J, with 15 bases between the two ends. CDR3 DNA: TGTGCCACCAGACAGGGAGGTCCCTACGAGCAGTACTTC. Its protein product is CATRQGGPYEQYF.

A few counts support this clone. This sequence joins TRBV5-8 and TRBJ2-2; possibly TRBD2 for D (6 bases). Germline CDR1 SGHTS, CDR2 YDEGEE. Trimming cost V 2 bases and J 6 bases, with 20 bases left between them. This CDR3 comprises 17 residues. CDR3 protein: CASSFIPGAEPAGELFF. CDR3 DNA sequence: TGTGCCAGCAGCTTCATACCGGGAGCCGAACCTGCCGGGGAGCTGTTTTTT.

CDR3 coding DNA: TGTGCCAGCAGTTCCCGCAGGGGTCCCACGCCGGGCACTGAAGCTTTCTTT. Its protein is CASSSRRGPTPGTEAFF. V and J are TRBV28 and TRBJ1-1; TRBD1 might be the D (6 bases). CDR1 MDHEN and CDR2 SYDVKM come from the germline V gene. V was cut by 4 bases and J by 4 bases, with 22 bases left in between. The CDR3 runs to 17 residues.

In its sample, this clone was seen once. The chain combines TRBV10-3 with TRBJ1-5; 9 bases align to TRBD1. Germline assignment: CDR1 ENHRY and CDR2 SYGVKD. The CDR3 spans 14 residues. V lost 2 bases to trimming and J lost 6 bases; unmatched junction nucleotides: 2. The DNA of the CDR3 is TGTGCCATCAGTGAGGACAGGGGGAGTCAGCCCCAGCATTTT. It yields the protein CAISEDRGSQPQHF.

This clone was recorded a few times. The chain uses TRBV9 and TRBJ2-2, with D hard to call. Trimming removed 6 bases from V and 1 base from J, with 4 bases in between. The CDR3 totals 12 residues. Germline V lookup: CDR1 SGDLS, CDR2 YYNGEE. In DNA, the CDR3 is TGTGCCAGCACGTTGAACACCGGGGAGCTGTTTTTT. Its protein is CASTLNTGELFF.

The V gene is TRBV28, the J gene TRBJ2-2; 10 bases agree with TRBD2. Losses at the gene ends were 6 bases for V and 2 bases for J; bases not matched to a gene: 12. The CDR3 is 18 residues long. Germline loops: CDR1 MDHEN, CDR2 SYDVKM. The CDR3 here is CASSPWLGTSENTGELFF. The CDR3 DNA sequence: TGTGCCAGCAGCCCTTGGCTCGGGACTAGCGAAAACACCGGGGAGCTGTTTTTT.

The chain combines TRBV3-1 (or the pseudogene TRBV3-2) with TRBJ1-1, with 7 bases matching TRBD1. The CDR3 contains 15 residues. Trimming at V came to 4 bases and at J to 1 base, leaving 6 bases not matched to a gene. CDR1 is LGHDT and CDR2 is YNNKEL in the germline V gene (reference sequence). For the CDR3, the DNA is TGTGCCAGCAGCCTCGGGGACAGATCGAACACTGAAGCTTTCTTT. Residues: CASSLGDRSNTEAFF.

J is TRBJ1-2 and V is TRBV7-2; 8 bases align to TRBD1. The ends lost 6 bases at V and 4 bases at J; junction bases unmatched: 7. CDR3 size: 14 residues. CDR1 SGHTA and CDR2 FQGNSA come from the germline V gene. The CDR3 loop reads CASRRTGFGYGYTF. The CDR3 coding sequence is TGTGCCAGCAGGCGGACAGGGTTTGGCTATGGCTACACCTTC.

This sequence joins TRBV28 and TRBJ2-1, with TRBD2 matching over 13 bases. CDR1 is MDHEN and CDR2 is SYDVKM in the germline V gene. The CDR3 extends over 18 amino acids. V was clipped by 5 bases and J by 7 bases; unmatched bases: 14. The CDR3 DNA is TGTGCCAGCAGTCAGGTAAAACCGGGACTAGCGGGACCTAATGAGCAGTTCTTC. Protein: CASSQVKPGLAGPNEQFF. The variable domain in full, with the rest retrieved from reference TRBV28 and TRBJ2-1, is DVKVTQSSRYLVKRTGEKVFLECVQDMDHENMFWYRQDPGLGLRLIYFSYDVKMKEKGDIPEGYSVSREKKERFSLILESASTNQTSMYLCASSQVKPGLAGPNEQFFGPGTRLTVL.

The chain has TRBV7-2 and TRBJ1-5; no clear D gene. The CDR3 loop spans 15 amino acids. The germline gives CDR1 SGHTA, CDR2 FQGNSA. Trimming cost V 1 base and J 5 bases, with 12 bases left between them. This CDR3 reads CASSLDSGVDQPQHF. As DNA, the CDR3 is TGTGCCAGCAGCTTAGATTCCGGAGTCGATCAGCCCCAGCATTTT.

This chain joins TRBV13 and TRBJ2-1; 7 bases fit TRBD2. This CDR3 spans 18 amino acids. V trimming: 5 bases; J trimming: 10 bases; junction bases outside the gene matches: 23. CDR1 is PRHDT and CDR2 is FYEKMQ in the germline V gene (reference sequence). CDR3 coding DNA: TGTGCCAGCAGCCCCCTCGTTCTTGGCGGGAGACGTGATCAGGAGCAGTTCTTC. As protein: CASSPLVLGGRRDQEQFF. Full variable domain (outside the CDR3, taken from reference TRBV13 and TRBJ2-1): AAGVIQSPRHLIKEKRETATLKCYPIPRHDTVYWYQQGPGQDPQFLISFYEKMQSDKGSIPDRFSAQQFSDYHSELNMSSLELGDSALYFCASSPLVLGGRRDQEQFFGPGTRLTVL.

The chain combines TRBV7-2 with TRBJ2-7, with 7 bases identical to TRBD2. CDR3 size: 17 residues. The junction had 9 bases not matched to a gene; V was cut back by 1 base and J by 0 bases. Germline V lookup: CDR1 SGHTA, CDR2 FQGNSA. As DNA, the CDR3 is TGTGCCAGCAGCTTAGGTGGCCTAGCGGATGTCTCCTACGAGCAGTACTTC. Protein sequence: CASSLGGLADVSYEQYF.

The rearrangement links TRBV4-1 to TRBJ2-7; D uncertain. CDR1 is MGHRA, CDR2 YSYEKL, per germline. The CDR3 spans 14 residues. V was trimmed by 1 base and J by 5 bases, leaving 12 bases between them. In DNA, the CDR3 is TGCGCCAGCAGCCAAGTAAATCTCGAGAACGAGCAGTACTTC. It translates to CASSQVNLENEQYF.

The J gene is TRBJ2-5, the V gene TRBV9; a weak D match, TRBD1 (6 bases). Trimming took 4 bases from V and 7 from J, leaving 17 bases between them. CDR1 is SGDLS, CDR2 YYNGEE, per germline. CDR3 length: 14 amino acids. In nucleotides, the CDR3 is TGTGCCAGCAGCCTCTGGGTCCGAGGGGGGACCCAGTACTTC. Amino acids: CASSLWVRGGTQYF.